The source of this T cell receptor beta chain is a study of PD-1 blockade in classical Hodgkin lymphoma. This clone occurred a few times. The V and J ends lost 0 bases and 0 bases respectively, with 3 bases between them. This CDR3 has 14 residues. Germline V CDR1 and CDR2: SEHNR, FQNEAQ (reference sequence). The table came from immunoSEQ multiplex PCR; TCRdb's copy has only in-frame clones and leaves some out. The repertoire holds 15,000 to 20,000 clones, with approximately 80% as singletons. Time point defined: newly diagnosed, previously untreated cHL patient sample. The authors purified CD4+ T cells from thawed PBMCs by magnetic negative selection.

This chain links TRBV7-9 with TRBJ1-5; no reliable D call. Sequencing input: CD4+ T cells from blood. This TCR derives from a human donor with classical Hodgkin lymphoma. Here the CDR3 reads CASSLAHSNQPQHF. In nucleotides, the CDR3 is TGTGCCAGCAGCTTAGCTCATAGCAATCAGCCCCAGCATTTT. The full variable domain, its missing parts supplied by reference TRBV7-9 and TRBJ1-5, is DTGVSQNPRHKITKRGQNVTFRCDPISEHNRLYWYRQTLGQGPEFLTYFQNEAQLEKSRLLSDRFSAERPKGSFSTLEIQRTEQGDSAMYLCASSLAHSNQPQHFGDGTRLSIL.